A single sample is the source of the 6 T cell receptor beta chains below, sequenced in a study of blood T cell repertoires in COVID-19. The method was immunoSEQ multiplex PCR; TCRdb's version includes in-frame clones alone and lacks a portion of them. The sample contains some 290,000 clones, roughly 90% of which appear only once. The sample consisted of PBMCs or T cells enriched from blood (not recorded which). The receptor source for this set is a woman aged 30 to 39 who had recovered from COVID-19.

The CDR3: CATSRDGRGYTF. The CDR3 DNA is TGTGCCACCAGCAGAGACGGTCGTGGCTACACCTTC. The chain uses TRBV15 and TRBJ1-2; no clear D gene. The CDR3 is 12 residues long. The germline CDR1 and CDR2 sequences are LNHNV and YYDKDF (reference sequence). The V gene lost 0 bases and the J gene lost 7 bases, with 6 bases spanning the gap.

The chain joins TRBV7-9 to TRBJ2-1, with TRBD1 as a possible D gene (6 bases). V was pared by 0 bases and J by 5 bases, with 8 bases between. The CDR3 spans 14 residues. Germline lookup yields CDR1 SEHNR and CDR2 FQNEAQ (reference sequence). CDR3 DNA sequence: TGTGCCAGCAGCTTAGCGGGACACCACAATGAGCAGTTCTTC. It is translated as CASSLAGHHNEQFF.

The gene calls are TRBV18 and TRBJ1-2, with TRBD1 as a possible D gene (5 bases). This CDR3 spans 15 amino acids. Between the trimmed V and J ends, which lost 3 bases and 3 bases, there was a span of 14 bases. Per the germline V gene, CDR1 is KGHSH and CDR2 is LQKENI. The DNA of the CDR3 is TGTGCCAGCTCACCCGGGCGGGGGTACGACTATGGCTACACCTTC. Translated, it gives CASSPGRGYDYGYTF.

V gene TRBV11-2 combines with J gene TRBJ2-1, with unresolved D. The CDR3 has 15 amino acids. Trimming removed 5 bases at V and 4 bases at J, with 15 bases between. CDR1 is SGHAT, CDR2 FQNNGV, per germline. In DNA, the CDR3 is TGTGCCAGCAGCCCATGGGCGTATAGGTACAATGAGCAGTTCTTC. Amino acid sequence: CASSPWAYRYNEQFF.

The genes are TRBV7-2 and TRBJ1-5, with D hard to call. The V gene's germline CDR1 is SGHTA and CDR2 FQGNSA. V lost 6 bases to trimming and J lost 7 bases, with 19 bases between them. The CDR3 covers 15 residues. The CDR3 reads CASRPEGTIGQPQHF. DNA for the CDR3: TGTGCCAGCAGACCAGAGGGTACAATTGGGCAGCCCCAGCATTTT.

This clone was picked up one time. This sequence joins TRBV19 and TRBJ1-2; 9 bases line up with TRBD1. CDR3 length: 14 residues. Germline values: CDR1 LNHDA, CDR2 SQIVND (reference sequence). Trimming at V came to 6 bases and at J to 5 bases, leaving 7 bases not matched to a gene. CDR3 coding DNA: TGTGCCAGTAGCCTAACCGGGACAGGGTATGGCTACACCTTC. Translated: CASSLTGTGYGYTF.